The 24 T cell receptor beta chains reported below all come from one sample, sequenced in a study of cytotoxic CD8 clonotypes in ibrutinib-treated CLL. TCRdb's copy holds only in-frame clones and misses some; the assay was immunoSEQ multiplex PCR. The sample yields some 200,000 clones, approximately 70% seen once. The sequences come from PBMCs, collected after 12 months of ibrutinib treatment. These receptors all come from a human donor with chronic lymphocytic leukemia.

This clone was seen a handful of times. The V gene is TRBV7-2, the J gene TRBJ1-6; D remains unclear. The V gene lost 3 bases and the J gene lost 7 bases, with 10 bases spanning the gap. CDR3 length: 14 residues. CDR1 is SGHTA and CDR2 is FQGNSA in the germline V gene. CDR3 nucleotides: TGTGCCAGCAGCTTTAGCACGTGGAATTCACCCCTCCACTTT. Translating it yields CASSFSTWNSPLHF.

The chain combines TRBV4-2 with TRBJ1-1; D is undetermined. Per the germline V gene, CDR1 is LGHNA and CDR2 is YNFKEQ. Trimming removed 5 bases from V and 3 bases from J, with 10 bases in between. The CDR3 has 13 amino acids. The CDR3 loop is CASSAGSYTEAFF. CDR3 in DNA: TGTGCCAGCAGCGCCGGTTCTTACACTGAAGCTTTCTTT.

The chain recombines TRBV25-1 with TRBJ2-2, with TRBD2 as a possible D gene (6 bases). The germline gives CDR1 MGHDK, CDR2 SYGVNS. The CDR3 runs to 13 residues. V was trimmed by 4 bases and J by 6 bases, leaving 9 bases between them. CDR3 DNA sequence: TGTGCCAGCAGTGGGCCGGGGGCCGGGGAGCTGTTTTTT. It translates to CASSGPGAGELFF.

The J gene is TRBJ1-2, the V gene TRBV10-3; 9 bases map to TRBD1. This CDR3 is built from 15 residues. Germline V CDR1 and CDR2: ENHRY, SYGVKD. J was trimmed by 6 bases and V by 3 bases; bases with no gene match: 8. CDR3 sequence reads: CAISEQGARLNGYTF. DNA of the CDR3: TGTGCCATCAGTGAACAGGGGGCACGCCTAAATGGCTACACCTTC.

This chain uses TRBV6-1 with TRBJ1-1; D not certain. This CDR3 contains 14 residues. Trimming pared 3 bases from V and 7 bases from J, leaving 15 bases between. Germline V gives CDR1 MNHNS, CDR2 SASEGT. The CDR3 here is CASSDYTVRLEAFF. In DNA, the CDR3 is TGTGCCAGCAGTGACTATACCGTGAGACTTGAAGCTTTCTTT.

This chain connects TRBV7-2 to TRBJ2-1; no clear D. Germline CDR1 is SGHTA and CDR2 is FQGNSA. Trimming took 5 bases from V and 5 from J, leaving 19 bases between them. The CDR3 totals 16 residues. Here the CDR3 DNA reads TGTGCCAGCAGCCCCCCCGGGCAGGCATCCCACAATGAGCAGTTCTTC. It translates to CASSPPGQASHNEQFF. Using reference TRBV7-2 and TRBJ2-1 for the parts outside the CDR3, the full variable domain is GAGVSQSPSNKVTEKGKDVELRCDPISGHTALYWYRQSLGQGLEFLIYFQGNSAPDKSGLPSDRFSAERTGGSVSTLTIQRTQQEDSAVYLCASSPPGQASHNEQFFGPGTRLTVL.

This clone was seen more than once but under ten times. The V call is TRBV5-1, the J call TRBJ1-1, with no clear D. The V end was cut by 1 base, the J end by 1 base, with 11 bases between. The CDR3 is 15 residues long. Germline CDR1 is SGHRS and CDR2 is YFSETQ. For the CDR3, the DNA is TGCGCCAGCAGCTTGTTAGAGCTTCAGAACACTGAAGCTTTCTTT. It codes for CASSLLELQNTEAFF.

In its sample, this clone was seen a few times. The chain joins TRBV5-4 to TRBJ1-2; D gene unclear. The CDR3 runs 12 residues. V lost 4 bases and J 12 bases, leaving 16 bases between the germline ends. The germline CDR1 and CDR2 sequences are SGHNT and YYREEE (reference sequence). CDR3 nucleotides: TGTGCCAGCAGCGACCGGACGGGAGGCCACACCTTC. Protein product: CASSDRTGGHTF.

The chain carries TRBV4-2 and TRBJ1-6, with D possibly TRBD1 on 6 matching bases. The V end lost 4 bases, the J end lost 3 bases, and 16 bases lay between the germline ends. Germline values: CDR1 LGHNA, CDR2 YNFKEQ. This CDR3 has 17 amino acids. The CDR3 here is CASSRGRTADYNSPLHF. The CDR3 DNA reads TGTGCCAGCAGCCGCGGAAGGACAGCGGACTATAATTCACCCCTCCACTTT.

The chain couples TRBV4-2 to TRBJ2-3, with a tentative D call TRBD2 (6 bases). The V gene lost 0 bases and the J gene lost 0 bases, with 10 bases spanning the gap. The CDR3 runs 16 residues. Germline CDR1 and CDR2: LGHNA and YNFKEQ. The CDR3 here is CASSQELGTSTDTQYF. Written as DNA, the CDR3 is TGTGCCAGCAGCCAAGAGCTGGGGACTAGCACAGATACGCAGTATTTT.

This clone was recorded many times. In DNA form, the CDR3 reads TGTGCCAGCCGCAACACAGATACGCAGTATTTT. This gives the protein CASRNTDTQYF. The chain couples TRBV28 to TRBJ2-3; D remains unclear. Germline CDR1 is MDHEN and CDR2 is SYDVKM. V lost 8 bases to trimming and J lost 2 bases, with 5 bases between them. CDR3 size: 11 residues.

This clone appeared once. This chain uses TRBV4-3 with TRBJ1-5; TRBD1 is a possible D gene (6 bases). The CDR3 totals 15 residues. V lost 0 bases to trimming and J lost 7 bases, with 13 bases between them. The V gene's germline CDR1 is LGHNA and CDR2 YSLEER. As DNA, the CDR3 is TGCGCCAGCAGCCAAGATAGGGGGGGAGGGCAGCCCCAGCATTTT. It translates to CASSQDRGGGQPQHF.

The chain has TRBV7-2 and TRBJ1-5; D may be TRBD1 (6 bases). The V gene's germline CDR1 is SGHTA and CDR2 FQGNSA. This CDR3 has 16 amino acids. The V gene lost 5 bases and the J gene lost 3 bases, with 17 bases spanning the gap. This chain's CDR3 is CASSLQGSLDNQPQHF. CDR3 DNA: TGTGCCAGCAGCCTGCAGGGGAGTTTGGACAATCAGCCCCAGCATTTT.

The V gene is TRBV30, the J gene TRBJ2-5, with TRBD2 as a possible D gene (7 bases). The CDR3 extends over 14 amino acids. V lost 2 bases, J lost 1 base, and 11 bases lay in between. Germline lookup yields CDR1 GTSNPN and CDR2 SVGIG (reference sequence). CDR3 amino acids: CAWSRGGGQETQYF. DNA for the CDR3: TGTGCCTGGAGTAGAGGGGGGGGCCAAGAGACCCAGTACTTC. Filled out from reference TRBV30 and TRBJ2-5, the complete variable domain reads SQTIHQWPATLVQPVGSPLSLECTVEGTSNPNLYWYRQAAGRGLQLLFYSVGIGQISSEVPQNLSASRPQDRQFILSSKKLLLSDSGFYLCAWSRGGGQETQYFGPGTRLLVL.

This clone was seen just once. This chain uses TRBV11-2 with TRBJ2-7; D is possibly TRBD2 (5 bases). This CDR3 is built from 12 residues. CDR1 and CDR2 from the germline V gene are SGHAT and FQNNGV. Trimming pared 7 bases from V and 3 bases from J, leaving 10 bases between. CDR3 sequence (DNA): TGTGCCAGCACCCCCGGGGTCTACGAGCAGTACTTC. Translated, it gives CASTPGVYEQYF.

The chain has TRBV7-9 and TRBJ1-2; possibly TRBD1 for D (5 bases). With 1 base removed from V and 3 bases from J, the gap between germline ends came to 15 bases. The CDR3 has 16 amino acids. Germline V gene sequence: CDR1 SEHNR, CDR2 FQNEAQ (reference sequence). CDR3 sequence (DNA): TGTGCCAGCAGCTTAGAAGCTTGGGGGGAGCACTATGGCTACACCTTC. Translating gives CASSLEAWGEHYGYTF.

This chain uses TRBV29-1 with TRBJ1-1, with 10 bases aligning to TRBD1. The length of the CDR3 is 13 residues. CDR1 is SQVTM, CDR2 ANQGSEA, per germline. Trimming at V came to 2 bases and at J to 6 bases, leaving 3 bases not matched to a gene. CDR3 residues: CSVEWDRGAEAFF. CDR3 bases: TGCAGCGTTGAATGGGACAGGGGCGCTGAAGCTTTCTTT.

J is TRBJ2-7 and V is TRBV2; unclear D gene. V lost 6 bases and J 0 bases, leaving 21 bases between the germline ends. Germline V gene lookup returns CDR1 SNHLY and CDR2 FYNNEI. The CDR3 is 17 residues long. The CDR3 nucleotides read TGTGCCAGCAGAGACCCCCGCGACTCCTTTGGCTCCTACGAGCAGTACTTC. Translation: CASRDPRDSFGSYEQYF. Full variable domain (outside the CDR3, taken from reference TRBV2 and TRBJ2-7): EPEVTQTPSHQVTQMGQEVILRCVPISNHLYFYWYRQILGQKVEFLVSFYNNEISEKSEIFDDQFSVERPDGSNFTLKIRSTKLEDSAMYFCASRDPRDSFGSYEQYFGPGTRLTVT.

The rearrangement links TRBV6-5 to TRBJ1-6; perhaps TRBD1 as D (5 bases). Looked up from germline, CDR1 is MNHEY and CDR2 is SVGAGI. The CDR3 consists of 15 residues. Trimming pared 1 base from V and 9 bases from J, leaving 13 bases between. The CDR3 sequence: CASSYFTGGSSPLHF. For the CDR3, the DNA is TGTGCCAGCAGTTACTTCACTGGGGGGAGTTCACCCCTCCACTTT.

V is TRBV7-2 and J is TRBJ2-2; no clear D. Trimming cost V 5 bases and J 0 bases, with 13 bases left between them. CDR1 and CDR2 from the germline V gene are SGHTA and FQGNSA. The length of the CDR3 is 16 residues. CDR3 loop: CASSLMLVPNTGELFF. The DNA for the CDR3 is TGTGCCAGCAGCCTAATGCTGGTACCGAACACCGGGGAGCTGTTTTTT.

V gene TRBV27 combines with J gene TRBJ1-6; no definite D call. V was clipped by 7 bases and J by 4 bases, with 11 bases between them. Germline V CDR1 and CDR2: MNHEY, SMNVEV (reference sequence). This CDR3 contains 14 residues. The CDR3 region has the DNA TGTGCCAGCACCCCGAGTTTGTATAATTCACCCCTCCACTTT. Encoded protein: CASTPSLYNSPLHF.

This clone has a count of ten or more. The chain recombines TRBV5-6 with TRBJ1-4; D might be TRBD1 (6 bases). CDR1 is SGHDT, CDR2 YYEEEE, per germline. The length of the CDR3 is 13 residues. V was clipped by 2 bases and J by 8 bases, with 10 bases between them. The CDR3 bases are TGTGCCAGCAGCTTAGGGGGAGAAGAAAAACTGTTTTTT. Protein sequence: CASSLGGEEKLFF.

V usage is TRBV2 and J usage is TRBJ2-1; 8 nucleotides align to TRBD1. The germline CDR1 and CDR2 sequences are SNHLY and FYNNEI. The CDR3 runs 14 residues. V lost 10 bases to trimming and J lost 2 bases; unmatched junction nucleotides: 7. CDR3 DNA sequence: TGTGCCACCGCACTGACAGGGGCCTACAATGAGCAGTTCTTC. Amino acid sequence: CATALTGAYNEQFF.

The chain combines TRBV2 with TRBJ2-7, with 9 bases that match TRBD1. CDR1 is SNHLY, CDR2 FYNNEI, per germline. The J segment lost 5 bases and the V segment lost 4 bases, leaving 6 bases of the junction unmatched. The CDR3 length is 14 residues. CDR3 residues: CASSGGTGRNEQYF. In nucleotides, the CDR3 is TGTGCCAGCAGTGGGGGGACAGGGAGGAACGAGCAGTACTTC.